This section outlines one T cell receptor (beta chain) sequence together with its context. Its target is not known. This specimen belongs to a study of cytomegalovirus exposure and HLA in healthy donors. Points from the study as a whole: A further, later analysis showed that HLA-associated TCR beta chains (compared with equally common others) were more clonally expanded.

Germline V lookup: CDR1 MNHEY, CDR2 SMNVEV (reference sequence). Trimming shortened V by 3 bases and J by 1 base, and 9 bases separated the two germline ends. CDR3 size: 14 residues. The PCR contained 60 Vbeta and 13 Jbeta primers. As originally analysed: Later analysis identified roughly 84 million unique TCR beta chains, approximately 11 million shared. Assay: immunoSEQ multiplex PCR; the TCRdb copy retains only in-frame clones and omits some. V and J calls and clone size come straight from that table; D and trimming were deduced from the DNA. The sample includes 150,000 or so clones, around 84% of them seen just once.

The clonotype comes from a man aged 50 or older in good health and CMV-seronegative. The rearrangement uses TRBV27 and TRBJ1-1; D perhaps matches TRBD1 (5 bases). Sample: PBMCs. CDR3 sequence (DNA): TGTGCCAGCAGTTTCGGGGGTAAGAACACTGAAGCTTTCTTT. Amino acid sequence: CASSFGGKNTEAFF.